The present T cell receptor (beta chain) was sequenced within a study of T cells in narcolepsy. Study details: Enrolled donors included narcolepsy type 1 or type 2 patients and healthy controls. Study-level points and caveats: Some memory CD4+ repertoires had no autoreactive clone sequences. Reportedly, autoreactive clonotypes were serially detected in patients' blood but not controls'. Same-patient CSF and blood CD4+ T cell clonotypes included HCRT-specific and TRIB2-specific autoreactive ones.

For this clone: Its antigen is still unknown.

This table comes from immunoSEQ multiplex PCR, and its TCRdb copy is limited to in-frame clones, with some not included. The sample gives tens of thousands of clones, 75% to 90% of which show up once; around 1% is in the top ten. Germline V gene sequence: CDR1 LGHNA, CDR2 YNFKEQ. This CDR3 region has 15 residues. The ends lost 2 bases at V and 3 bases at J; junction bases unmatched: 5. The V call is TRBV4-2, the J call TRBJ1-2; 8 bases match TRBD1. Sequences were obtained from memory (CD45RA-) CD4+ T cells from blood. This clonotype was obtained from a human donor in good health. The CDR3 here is CASSQPDRADYGYTF. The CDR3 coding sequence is TGTGCCAGCAGCCAACCGGACAGGGCAGACTATGGCTACACCTTC.